The table lists the clone carrying this T cell receptor (beta chain) with a count of one. In assigning cohorts, the study relied on participant-reported clinical history. Profiling relied on immunoSEQ multiplex PCR, and the TCRdb table lists in-frame clones only, not all of them. The sample contains approximately 240,000 clones, approximately 90% of which appear only once. The data were obtained in a study of blood T cell repertoires in COVID-19. Across the whole study: T cells, B-cell-depleted T cells, or PBMCs provided the cDNA or gDNA that served as material.

Germline CDR1 and CDR2: SGHVS and FQNEAQ. This CDR3 has 15 residues. V was clipped by 1 base and J by 6 bases; unmatched bases: 2. The source is a woman aged 18-30 years who had recovered from COVID-19. Sequencing input: PBMCs or T cells enriched from blood (not recorded which). This sequence joins TRBV7-8 and TRBJ2-1; TRBD2 matches at 11 bases. CDR3 sequence (DNA): TGTGCCAGCAGCTTAGTAGCGGGAGGGTCCAATGAGCAGTTCTTC. Translation: CASSLVAGGSNEQFF.